This is a list of T cell receptor beta chains from one sample in a study of response to subunit inactivated influenza vaccine. A single record per CDR3 protein comes from TCRdb applying MiXCR to the RT-PCR reads. The data hold about 540,000 distinct CDR3 sequences, with 12% to 15% observed a single time. The material sequenced was PBMCs from blood, taken about 11 days after vaccination. These TCRs come from a man aged 45-60 years who received an inactivated influenza vaccine. The CDR3 runs from the conserved cysteine through the conserved F or W. Fields, in order: V gene, D gene, J gene, clone size, CDR3 protein, CDR3 DNA. A D gene is named only where the DNA matches it firmly. Rows may omit the clone size; those that give it use once, few, many or a size class.

v_gene: TRBV4-3; d_gene: TRBD1; j_gene: TRBJ2-1; abundance: many; CDR3aa: CASSQRTGGEQFF; CDR3nt: TGCGCCAGCAGCCAGCGGACAGGGGGCGAGCAGTTCTTC
v_gene: TRBV20-1; d_gene: TRBD2; j_gene: TRBJ2-7; abundance: .; CDR3aa: CSARGPLAGPSYEQYF; CDR3nt: TGCAGTGCTAGAGGACCCCTAGCGGGGCCATCCTACGAGCAGTACTTC
v_gene: TRBV5-1; d_gene: .; j_gene: TRBJ2-4; abundance: .; CDR3aa: CASSLGFDAAKNIQYF; CDR3nt: TGCGCCAGCAGCTTGGGGTTTGACGCGGCCAAAAACATTCAGTACTTC
v_gene: TRBV20-1; d_gene: .; j_gene: TRBJ2-5; abundance: .; CDR3aa: CSARDMGKTQYF; CDR3nt: TGCAGTGCTAGAGATATGGGGAAGACCCAGTACTTC
v_gene: TRBV14; d_gene: .; j_gene: TRBJ2-7; abundance: .; CDR3aa: CASSHRTDRYEQYF; CDR3nt: TGTGCCAGCAGCCATCGGACGGACCGCTACGAGCAGTACTTC
v_gene: TRBV6-2/TRBV6-3; d_gene: .; j_gene: TRBJ2-1; abundance: few; CDR3aa: CASSARMYNEQFF; CDR3nt: TGTGCCAGCAGCGCCCGGATGTACAATGAGCAGTTCTTC
v_gene: TRBV9; d_gene: TRBD2; j_gene: TRBJ2-7; abundance: few; CDR3aa: CASSLLGVQCGGTLEQYF; CDR3nt: TGTGCCAGCAGCCTCCTCGGGGTCCAGTGCGGGGGAACGCTCGAGCAGTACTTC
v_gene: TRBV12-3/TRBV12-4; d_gene: TRBD1; j_gene: TRBJ2-1; abundance: few; CDR3aa: CASTYDRGLRNEQFF; CDR3nt: TGTGCCAGCACCTATGACAGGGGGCTCCGCAATGAGCAGTTCTTC
v_gene: TRBV4-3; d_gene: .; j_gene: TRBJ2-1; abundance: .; CDR3aa: CASSLRSYSTFFTYNEQFF; CDR3nt: TGCGCCAGCAGCCTAAGATCGTACAGTACATTTTTTACCTACAATGAGCAGTTCTTC
v_gene: TRBV7-8; d_gene: .; j_gene: TRBJ2-5; abundance: .; CDR3aa: CASSPNMGLRETQYF; CDR3nt: TGTGCCAGCAGCCCCAACATGGGCCTAAGAGAGACCCAGTACTTC
v_gene: TRBV7-9; d_gene: TRBD1; j_gene: TRBJ1-5; abundance: few; CDR3aa: CASSLGQGSPLF; CDR3nt: TGTGCCAGCAGCTTAGGACAGGGTTCCCCACTTTTT
v_gene: TRBV7-8; d_gene: TRBD2; j_gene: TRBJ2-2; abundance: few; CDR3aa: CASSSRGGQAGELFF; CDR3nt: TGTGCCAGCAGCTCGCGGGGGGGGCAGGCCGGGGAGCTGTTTTTT
v_gene: TRBV5-1; d_gene: .; j_gene: TRBJ2-7; abundance: .; CDR3aa: CASSLEGESYEQYF; CDR3nt: TGCGCCAGCAGCTTAGAGGGGGAGTCCTACGAGCAGTACTTC
v_gene: TRBV7-2; d_gene: .; j_gene: TRBJ1-6; abundance: .; CDR3aa: CASSLPGGHSPLHF; CDR3nt: TGTGCCAGCAGCTTACCGGGGGGGCATTCACCCCTCCACTTT
v_gene: TRBV27; d_gene: .; j_gene: TRBJ2-4; abundance: .; CDR3aa: CASSLSGGLAKNIQYF; CDR3nt: TGTGCCAGCAGTTTATCGGGGGGATTAGCCAAAAACATTCAGTACTTC
v_gene: TRBV7-9; d_gene: .; j_gene: TRBJ2-3; abundance: .; CDR3aa: CASSISTDTQYF; CDR3nt: TGTGCCAGCAGCATTAGCACAGATACGCAGTATTTT
v_gene: TRBV6-1; d_gene: .; j_gene: TRBJ1-5; abundance: .; CDR3aa: CASSLSRGQRGNQPQHF; CDR3nt: TGTGCCAGCAGTCTATCCCGGGGCCAGCGGGGCAATCAGCCCCAGCATTTT
v_gene: TRBV18; d_gene: TRBD2; j_gene: TRBJ2-3; abundance: .; CDR3aa: CASSQKRGRRSDTQYF; CDR3nt: TGTGCCAGCTCACAGAAGCGGGGGCGGCGGTCAGATACGCAGTATTTT
v_gene: TRBV18; d_gene: .; j_gene: TRBJ1-1; abundance: .; CDR3aa: CASSPTYTEAFF; CDR3nt: TGTGCCAGCTCACCGACTTACACTGAAGCTTTCTTT
v_gene: TRBV20-1; d_gene: TRBD2; j_gene: TRBJ2-7; abundance: few; CDR3aa: CSARDASVQAGDREQYF; CDR3nt: TGCAGTGCTAGAGACGCCTCGGTGCAAGCGGGAGACCGCGAGCAGTACTTC
v_gene: TRBV20-1; d_gene: TRBD2; j_gene: TRBJ2-7; abundance: .; CDR3aa: CSARPLSGRASYEQYF; CDR3nt: TGCAGTGCTAGACCTTTAAGCGGGAGGGCCTCCTACGAGCAGTACTTC